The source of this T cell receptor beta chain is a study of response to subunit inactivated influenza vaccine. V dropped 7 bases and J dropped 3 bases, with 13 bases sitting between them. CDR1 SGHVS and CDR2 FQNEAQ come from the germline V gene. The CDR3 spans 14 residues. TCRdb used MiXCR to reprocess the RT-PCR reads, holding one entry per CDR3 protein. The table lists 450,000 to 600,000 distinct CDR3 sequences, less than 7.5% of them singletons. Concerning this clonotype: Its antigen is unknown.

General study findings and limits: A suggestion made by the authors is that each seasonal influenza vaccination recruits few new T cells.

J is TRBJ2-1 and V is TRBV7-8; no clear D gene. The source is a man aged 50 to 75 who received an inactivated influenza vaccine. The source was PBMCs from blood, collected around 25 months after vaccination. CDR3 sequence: CASIFADNYNEQFF. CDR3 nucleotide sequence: TGTGCCAGCATTTTCGCCGACAACTACAATGAGCAGTTCTTC.